Listed below are T cell receptor beta chains from one sample, sequenced in a study of cytomegalovirus exposure and HLA in healthy donors. Profiling relied on immunoSEQ multiplex PCR, and the TCRdb table lists in-frame clones only, not all of them. The sample shows a few hundred thousand clones, 75% to 95% of them seen only once. The sample was PBMCs. The source is a woman under 30 in good health and CMV-seronegative. CDR3s include the opening cysteine and the closing phenylalanine or tryptophan. The D gene is left open where the match is weak.

D,J,V,CDR3
-,TRBJ2-5,TRBV5-6,CASSSLRGGETQYF
TRBD1,TRBJ1-1,TRBV11-2,CASSLTTGTVNTEAFF
-,TRBJ2-6,TRBV29-1,CSALGGGLRGANVLTF
TRBD2,TRBJ2-1,TRBV11-2,CASSLVASGGYNEQFF
-,TRBJ2-3,TRBV5-1,CASEGSGSTDTQYF
-,TRBJ1-2,TRBV7-9,CASSDPGAGSNYGYTF
TRBD2,TRBJ2-7,TRBV27,CASSPGLAGYEQYF
-,TRBJ2-3,TRBV20-1,CSATFTDTQYF
TRBD2,TRBJ2-3,TRBV19,CASSRWEGGPTDTQYF
TRBD1,TRBJ1-1,TRBV29-1,CSSWGYRTGGSTEAFF
-,TRBJ1-2,TRBV7-9,CASSLGESGGDGYTF
TRBD2,TRBJ2-5,TRBV6-1,CASSELTGGWETQYF
-,TRBJ2-5,TRBV5-1,CASSLLQGSQETQYF
TRBD1,TRBJ1-5,TRBV7-8,CASSSSGQGLGNQPQHF
-,TRBJ2-1,TRBV2,CASKMGANEQFF
-,TRBJ1-6,TRBV30,CAWTLASSYNSPLHF
-,TRBJ1-4,TRBV6-1,CASSERQYNEKLFF
TRBD1,TRBJ1-2,TRBV9,CASSPSTGLGYTF
TRBD2,TRBJ2-1,TRBV5-4,CASSSGGDLYNEQFF
-,TRBJ2-2,TRBV5-4,CASSSKGPPQGLFF
TRBD1,TRBJ1-2,TRBV11-2,CASSLAGQDYGYTF
TRBD1,TRBJ2-7,TRBV5-1,CASSLPATGSFYEQYF
-,TRBJ1-3,TRBV30,CAWSTGNTIYF
TRBD1,TRBJ2-5,TRBV6-1,CASTTGQGARETQYF
-,TRBJ2-3,TRBV5-1,CASSLGLSGDTQYF
-,TRBJ1-1,TRBV4-1,CASSPSEGGLNTEAFF
TRBD1,TRBJ1-2,TRBV18,CASRGEGTGSYGYTF